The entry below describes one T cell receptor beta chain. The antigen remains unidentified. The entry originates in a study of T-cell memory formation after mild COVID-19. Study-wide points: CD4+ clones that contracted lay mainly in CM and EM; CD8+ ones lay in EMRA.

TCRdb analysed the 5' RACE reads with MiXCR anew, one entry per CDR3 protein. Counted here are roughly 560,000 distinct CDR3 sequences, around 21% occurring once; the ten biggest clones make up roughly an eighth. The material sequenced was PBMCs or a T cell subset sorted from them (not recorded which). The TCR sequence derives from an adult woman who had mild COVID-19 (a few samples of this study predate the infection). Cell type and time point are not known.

The CDR3 bases are TGTGCCAGCAGCGCTCTGGGAAACGAGCAGTACTTC. Translation gives CASSALGNEQYF. The chain links TRBV3-1 to TRBJ2-7; the D is unclear. The V gene lost 5 bases and the J gene lost 5 bases, with 10 bases spanning the gap. There are 12 residues in the CDR3. Germline assignment: CDR1 LGHDT and CDR2 YNNKEL (reference sequence).